This T cell receptor beta chain was identified in a study of OX40 agonist ivuxolimab in advanced cancers. Study outcomes and limitations: In the 0.1 to 3.0 mg/kg range, CD4+ and CD8+ blood T cells had expanded clonally by week 6.

V gave up 4 bases and J gave up 4 bases; unmatched junction bases: 5. The CDR3 consists of 14 residues. CDR1 is SGHRS and CDR2 is YFSETQ in the germline V gene. In this sample, this clone turned up a few times. Antigen specificity is unknown. Profiled with immunoSEQ multiplex PCR; TCRdb holds only in-frame clones, not every one. The sample carries some 32,000 clones, 84% recorded once. The chain joins TRBV5-1 to TRBJ1-1; TRBD1 matches 9 bases. Sequencing was performed on CD4+ or CD8+ T cells sorted from blood, taken in a trial of the OX40 agonist ivuxolimab. The clonotype originates from an adult with an advanced solid tumor such as melanoma, head and neck, liver or kidney cancer. The CDR3 DNA reads TGCGCCAGCAGCGGGGGGACAGGGCGCACTGAAGCTTTCTTT. Amino acids: CASSGGTGRTEAFF.